This T cell receptor (beta chain) was documented in a study of cytomegalovirus exposure and HLA in healthy donors. PCR amplification relied on 60 Vbeta primers (plus 13 Jbeta primers). TCRdb's copy holds only in-frame clones and misses some; the assay was immunoSEQ multiplex PCR. Among about 160,000 clones, 82% were seen once, and the ten largest hold 1.5%. Germline values: CDR1 MNHNS, CDR2 SASEGT. V dropped 1 base and J dropped 10 bases, with 10 bases sitting between them. CDR3 length: 13 amino acids. The sample was PBMCs. V usage is TRBV6-1 and J usage is TRBJ1-4; D not certain. The receptor was derived from a girl between 10 and 17 years old in good health and CMV-seropositive. This CDR3 reads CASSEGEVGKLFF. As DNA, the CDR3 is TGTGCCAGCAGTGAAGGGGAGGTGGGAAAACTGTTTTTT.